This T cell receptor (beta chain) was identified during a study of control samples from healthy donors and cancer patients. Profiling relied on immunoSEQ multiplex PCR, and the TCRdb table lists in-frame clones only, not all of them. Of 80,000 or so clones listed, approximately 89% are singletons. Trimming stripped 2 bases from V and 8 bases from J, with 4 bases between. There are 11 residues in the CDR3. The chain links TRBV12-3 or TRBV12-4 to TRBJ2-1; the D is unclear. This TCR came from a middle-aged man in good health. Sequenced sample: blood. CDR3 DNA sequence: TGTGCCAGCAGTTTATCACATGAGCAGTTCTTC. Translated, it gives CASSLSHEQFF.